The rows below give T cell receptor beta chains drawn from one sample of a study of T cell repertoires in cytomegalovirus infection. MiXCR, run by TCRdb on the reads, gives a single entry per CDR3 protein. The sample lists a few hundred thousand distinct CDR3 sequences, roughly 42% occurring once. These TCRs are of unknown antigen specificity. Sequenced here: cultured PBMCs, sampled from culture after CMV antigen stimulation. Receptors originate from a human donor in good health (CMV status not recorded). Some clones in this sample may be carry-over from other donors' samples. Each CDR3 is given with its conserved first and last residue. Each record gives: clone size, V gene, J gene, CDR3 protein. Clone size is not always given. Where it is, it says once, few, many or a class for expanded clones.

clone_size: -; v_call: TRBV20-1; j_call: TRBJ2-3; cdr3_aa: CSGAGGVLSDTQYF
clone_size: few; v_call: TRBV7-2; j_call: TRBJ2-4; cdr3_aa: CASSLAFPGTSGRAKNIQYF
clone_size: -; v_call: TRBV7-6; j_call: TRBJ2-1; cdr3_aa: CASSLRGRSLYNEQFF
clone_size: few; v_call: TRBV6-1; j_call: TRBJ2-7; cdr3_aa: CASSYSRTSEQYF
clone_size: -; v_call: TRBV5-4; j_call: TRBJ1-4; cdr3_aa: CASSLAPPGTGGLGEKLFF
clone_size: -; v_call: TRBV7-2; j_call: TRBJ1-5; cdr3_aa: CASSPFGQPQHF
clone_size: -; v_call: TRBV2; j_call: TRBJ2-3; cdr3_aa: CASSEGFKPSTDTQYF
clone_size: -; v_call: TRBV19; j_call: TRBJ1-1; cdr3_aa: CASSRTGGPSNTEAFF
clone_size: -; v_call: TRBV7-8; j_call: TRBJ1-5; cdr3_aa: CASSLGISSSSNQPQHF
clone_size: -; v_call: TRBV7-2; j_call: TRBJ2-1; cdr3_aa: CASSLRPRTSANNEQFF
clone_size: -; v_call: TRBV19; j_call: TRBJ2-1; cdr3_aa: CASSKRSGGVDEQFF
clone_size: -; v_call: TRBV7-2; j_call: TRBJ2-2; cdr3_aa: CASSLRAGPTGELFF
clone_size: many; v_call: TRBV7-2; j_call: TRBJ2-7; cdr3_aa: CASSFLMTSGNLYEQYF
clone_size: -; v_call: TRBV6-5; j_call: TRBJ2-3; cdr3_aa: CASSYPGAGTDTQYF
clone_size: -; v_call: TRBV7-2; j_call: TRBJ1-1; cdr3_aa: CANSPSGGSTEAFF
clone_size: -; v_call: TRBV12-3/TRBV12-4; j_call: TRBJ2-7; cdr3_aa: CASSPFGTGAQEQYF
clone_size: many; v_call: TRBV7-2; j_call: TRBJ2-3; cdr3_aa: CASSANAGHTTDTQYF
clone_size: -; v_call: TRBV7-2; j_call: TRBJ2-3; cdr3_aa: CASSLGEWGMDTQYF
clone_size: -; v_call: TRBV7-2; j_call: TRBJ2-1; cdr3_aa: CASSSPWGLPQFF
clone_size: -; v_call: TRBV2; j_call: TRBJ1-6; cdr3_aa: CASHRERDSPLHF
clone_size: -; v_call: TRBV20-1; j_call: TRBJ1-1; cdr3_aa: CSARGGGGDTEAFF
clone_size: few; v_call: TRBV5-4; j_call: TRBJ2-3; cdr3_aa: CALQDWGKGIDTQYF
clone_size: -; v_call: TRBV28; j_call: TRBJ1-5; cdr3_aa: CASSLSEGRWTDTYSNQPQHF
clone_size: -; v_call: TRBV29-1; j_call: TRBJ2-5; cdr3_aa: CSVRPGGGSGETQYF
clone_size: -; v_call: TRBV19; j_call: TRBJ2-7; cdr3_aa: CASSIGAPQGEQYF